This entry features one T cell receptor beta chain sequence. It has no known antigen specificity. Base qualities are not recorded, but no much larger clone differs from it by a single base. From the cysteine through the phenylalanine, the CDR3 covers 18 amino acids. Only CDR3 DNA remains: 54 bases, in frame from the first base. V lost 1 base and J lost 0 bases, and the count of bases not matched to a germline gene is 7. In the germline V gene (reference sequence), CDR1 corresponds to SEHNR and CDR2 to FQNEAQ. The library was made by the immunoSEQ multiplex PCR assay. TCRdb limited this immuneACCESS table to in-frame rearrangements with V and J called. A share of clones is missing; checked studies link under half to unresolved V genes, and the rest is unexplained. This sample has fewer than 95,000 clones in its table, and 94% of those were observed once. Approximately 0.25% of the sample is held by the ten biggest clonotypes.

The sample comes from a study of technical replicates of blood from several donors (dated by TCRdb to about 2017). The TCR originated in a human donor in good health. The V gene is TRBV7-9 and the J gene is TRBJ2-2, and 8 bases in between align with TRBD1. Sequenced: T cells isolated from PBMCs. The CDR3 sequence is CASSLDFKGQANTGELFF. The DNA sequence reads TGTGCCAGCAGCTTAGATTTCAAGGGACAGGCGAACACCGGGGAGCTGTTTTTT.